This T cell receptor (beta chain) was recorded in a study of PD-1 blockade in classical Hodgkin lymphoma. The CDR3 sequence is 14 residues long. Profiled with immunoSEQ multiplex PCR; TCRdb holds only in-frame clones, not every one. The sample has 45,000 or so clones; approximately 90% are singletons. Time point defined: newly diagnosed, previously untreated cHL patient sample. The chain uses TRBV21-1 and TRBJ1-5; the table's D call, TRBD1, was not checked against the DNA. TRBV21-1 is deemed a pseudogene. The specimen sequenced was peripheral blood mononuclear cells (PBMCs). The receptor comes from a human donor with classical Hodgkin lymphoma. The CDR3 here is CASSNKGVNQPQHF. In nucleotides, the CDR3 is TGTGCCAGCAGCAATAAAGGGGTAAATCAGCCCCAGCATTTT.